The T cell receptor (beta chain) under discussion was sequenced for a study of T cell responses to AZD1222 COVID-19 vaccine. Study-level results: Following two doses of AZD1222, Spike-specific TCR breadth and depth rose. Reportedly, nearly half the spike-specific TCRs target unmutated variant regions. Just a handful of people given AZD1222 tested seropositive at baseline. Spike regions recognized by vaccine-associated CD4 TCRs spanned the protein, led by 160-218 and 743-854.

Measured with immunoSEQ multiplex PCR; TCRdb has only the in-frame clones, and not every one. The repertoire includes about 140,000 clones, 89% of them detected once, and over 2.5% sits in the top ten. The CDR3 runs 15 residues. CDR1 SGHTS and CDR2 YDEGEE come from the germline V gene. Trimming stripped 3 bases from V and 0 bases from J, with 10 bases between. In the case of this clone: Its antigen remains unknown.

The chain joins TRBV5-8 to TRBJ2-4, with D possibly TRBD1 on 6 matching bases. Sequencing was performed on peripheral blood, taken on day 0 of AZD1222 vaccination. The TCR sequence derives from an adult in good health. The CDR3 here is CASSSGHLAKNIQYF. The CDR3 coding sequence is TGTGCCAGCAGCTCGGGACATTTAGCCAAAAACATTCAGTACTTC.